The 18 T cell receptor beta chains listed next were all sequenced from one sample in a study of cytomegalovirus exposure and HLA in healthy donors (dated by TCRdb to 2016 to 2017). Library creation used the immunoSEQ multiplex PCR assay. For the multiplex PCR, a mixture combining 60 forward primers for TCR Vbeta segments and 13 reverse primers for TCR Jbeta segments was used. Not all clones reach the TCRdb copy of this immuneACCESS table, which keeps in-frame sequences only. Checked studies attribute under half of the gap to unresolved V genes and leave the rest unexplained. The sample data list fewer than 250,000 clones, and 82% of these were observed just once. 6% of the sample is in the top ten clones. The sequenced sample was PBMCs. The origin of the receptors is a man aged 35-49 years in good health and CMV-seropositive.

This chain uses TRBV5-6 with TRBJ1-2; 7 bases line up with TRBD1. Germline V CDR1 and CDR2: SGHDT, YYEEEE. CDR3 length: 14 amino acids. With V trimmed by 2 bases and J by 5 bases, 6 bases remained unmatched. CDR3 DNA: TGTGCCAGCAGCTTCACAGGGGATATTTATGGCTACACCTTC. This codes for CASSFTGDIYGYTF. Together with reference TRBV5-6 and TRBJ1-2, the CDR3 gives the full variable domain: DAGVTQSPTHLIKTRGQQVTLRCSPKSGHDTVSWYQQALGQGPQFIFQYYEEEERQRGNFPDRFSGHQFPNYSSELNVNALLLGDSALYLCASSFTGDIYGYTFGSGTRLTVV.

The V and J genes are TRBV5-1 and TRBJ2-1; 11 nucleotides line up with TRBD1. CDR3 length: 15 residues. After removal of 0 bases from V and 7 bases from J, the junction contained 3 bases not matched to a gene. CDR1 is SGHRS and CDR2 is YFSETQ in the germline V gene. As DNA, the CDR3 is TGCGCCAGCAGCTTGGTGGGGACAGGGGGAAATGAGCAGTTCTTC. Residues: CASSLVGTGGNEQFF.

V gene TRBV7-2 combines with J gene TRBJ1-5; the match to TRBD1 covers 7 bases. V lost 5 bases to trimming and J lost 6 bases; unmatched junction nucleotides: 10. The CDR3 contains 15 residues. The germline V gene encodes CDR1 SGHTA and CDR2 FQGNSA. Here the CDR3 DNA reads TGTGCCAGCAGCCCCTACCCGACAGGGCTTCAGCCCCAGCATTTT. It yields the protein CASSPYPTGLQPQHF.

The chain uses TRBV6-5 and TRBJ1-2, with 8 bases matching TRBD1. The length of the CDR3 is 14 residues. From germline, CDR1 is MNHEY and CDR2 SVGAGI. The V segment lost 4 bases and the J segment 4 bases; nucleotides outside the gene matches: 5. For the CDR3, the DNA is TGTGCCAGCAGTTCTGACAGGGGCGGCTATGGCTACACCTTC. Its translation: CASSSDRGGYGYTF.

The rearrangement joins TRBV15 to TRBJ2-2; 7 positions match TRBD2. CDR3 length: 17 residues. The ends lost 0 bases at V and 0 bases at J; junction bases unmatched: 4. The V gene's germline CDR1 is LNHNV and CDR2 YYDKDF (reference sequence). The CDR3 spells CATSRDTSGANTGELFF. The CDR3 coding sequence is TGTGCCACCAGCAGAGATACCAGCGGGGCGAACACCGGGGAGCTGTTTTTT.

V usage is TRBV7-2 and J usage is TRBJ2-1, with D possibly TRBD1 on 5 matching bases. The CDR3 contains 16 residues. Deletions cut 4 bases from V and 0 bases from J, with 13 bases between. The V gene's germline CDR1 is SGHTA and CDR2 FQGNSA. CDR3 amino acids: CASSSQGISSYNEQFF. The CDR3 coding sequence is TGTGCCAGCAGCTCCCAGGGCATCAGCTCCTACAATGAGCAGTTCTTC. Full variable domain (outside the CDR3, taken from reference TRBV7-2 and TRBJ2-1): GAGVSQSPSNKVTEKGKDVELRCDPISGHTALYWYRQSLGQGLEFLIYFQGNSAPDKSGLPSDRFSAERTGGSVSTLTIQRTQQEDSAVYLCASSSQGISSYNEQFFGPGTRLTVL.

In this sample, this clone turned up a few times. The gene calls are TRBV30 and TRBJ1-1, with D maybe TRBD1 (5 bases). In germline, CDR1 is GTSNPN, CDR2 SVGIG (reference sequence). The CDR3 loop spans 14 amino acids. With 2 bases removed from V and 0 bases from J, the gap between germline ends came to 10 bases. As DNA, the CDR3 is TGTGCCTGGAGTTTCCAGGGCCTGAACACTGAAGCTTTCTTT. This codes for CAWSFQGLNTEAFF.

This clone has just one count. V gene TRBV7-9 combines with J gene TRBJ2-3; 8 bases align to TRBD1. This CDR3 comprises 15 residues. The germline V gene encodes CDR1 SEHNR and CDR2 FQNEAQ (reference sequence). V shed 4 bases, J shed 3 bases, and the junction held 6 bases outside the gene matches. The CDR3 reads CASSSWTGKTDTQYF. The CDR3 region has the DNA TGTGCCAGCAGCTCGTGGACAGGGAAAACAGATACGCAGTATTTT.

This chain uses TRBV7-9 with TRBJ1-2; no firm D call. The CDR3 runs 16 residues. With 0 bases removed from V and 7 bases from J, the gap between germline ends came to 18 bases. The germline V gene has CDR1 SEHNR and CDR2 FQNEAQ (reference sequence). CDR3 DNA sequence: TGTGCCAGCAGCTTAGCGCGGCTTTCCGGGGATTCTGGCTACACCTTC. Translation: CASSLARLSGDSGYTF.

J is TRBJ1-4 and V is TRBV5-6, with TRBD1 as a possible D gene (6 bases). With 4 bases removed from V and 7 bases from J, the gap between germline ends came to 17 bases. CDR3 length equals 15 residues. The germline V gene has CDR1 SGHDT and CDR2 YYEEEE. This chain's CDR3 is CASSTRGALGEKLFF. The CDR3 nucleotides read TGTGCCAGCAGCACCCGGGGGGCCCTGGGTGAAAAACTGTTTTTT.

The gene calls are TRBV2 and TRBJ2-1; 7 bases are a match to TRBD2. After removal of 2 bases from V and 5 bases from J, the junction contained 15 bases not matched to a gene. This CDR3 has 18 amino acids. Germline V gene data show CDR1 as SNHLY and CDR2 as FYNNEI. CDR3 residues: CASSERELLGTNNNEQFF. The CDR3 bases are TGTGCCAGCAGTGAAAGGGAGCTACTCGGGACTAATAACAATGAGCAGTTCTTC.

This chain links TRBV19 with TRBJ2-3; 9 bases are shared with TRBD1. The germline V gene encodes CDR1 LNHDA and CDR2 SQIVND (reference sequence). V was pared by 5 bases and J by 4 bases, with 4 bases of the junction left unmatched. CDR3 length: 14 amino acids. CDR3 residues: CASSWTGAPDTQYF. CDR3 in DNA: TGTGCCAGTAGTTGGACAGGGGCCCCAGATACGCAGTATTTT. Filled out from reference TRBV19 and TRBJ2-3, the complete variable domain reads DGGITQSPKYLFRKEGQNVTLSCEQNLNHDAMYWYRQDPGQGLRLIYYSQIVNDFQKGDIAEGYSVSREKKESFPLTVTSAQKNPTAFYLCASSWTGAPDTQYFGPGTRLTVL.

V and J are TRBV7-8 and TRBJ2-2; a weak D match, TRBD1 (5 bases). The CDR3 is 13 residues long. Germline V gene data show CDR1 as SGHVS and CDR2 as FQNEAQ. Trimming pared 4 bases from V and 5 bases from J, leaving 8 bases between. CDR3 in amino acids: CASSSRETGELFF. The CDR3, as DNA: TGTGCCAGCAGCTCCAGGGAAACCGGGGAGCTGTTTTTT.

This rearrangement joins TRBV5-6 to TRBJ1-5, with 7 bases aligning to TRBD1. Unmatched junction bases numbered 5, after V lost 4 bases and J lost 1 base. Germline V CDR1 and CDR2: SGHDT, YYEEEE. The CDR3 spans 15 residues. The CDR3 coding sequence is TGTGCCAGCAGCCTCCGGACAGGAAGCAATCAGCCCCAGCATTTT. This gives the protein CASSLRTGSNQPQHF.

This rearrangement joins TRBV2 to TRBJ1-1, with TRBD1 identical over 7 bases. Germline V gene data show CDR1 as SNHLY and CDR2 as FYNNEI. The CDR3 covers 11 residues. Germline trimming cut 6 bases from V and 10 bases from J; bases unmatched to any gene: 5. The CDR3 DNA sequence: TGTGCCAGCAGCGAGACAGGGTTAGCTTTCTTT. Translated: CASSETGLAFF.

This chain connects TRBV5-6 to TRBJ2-5, with D possibly matching TRBD2 (6 bases). The CDR3 runs to 13 residues. V lost 0 bases to trimming and J lost 5 bases, with 8 bases between them. Germline CDR1 is SGHDT and CDR2 is YYEEEE. CDR3 protein: CASSLGRGETQYF. CDR3 DNA: TGTGCCAGCAGCTTGGGACGGGGGGAGACCCAGTACTTC.

V is TRBV9 and J is TRBJ2-3; no clear D. This CDR3 region has 13 residues. The V and J ends lost 4 bases and 6 bases respectively, with 12 bases between them. Germline V gene sequence: CDR1 SGDLS, CDR2 YYNGEE. CDR3 sequence reads: CASSPESPDTQYF. The CDR3 DNA sequence: TGTGCCAGCAGCCCGGAGAGCCCGGATACGCAGTATTTT.

As for this clone: The same CDR3 is also encoded by other DNA sequences in this sample. The chain combines TRBV5-6 with TRBJ2-2, with D perhaps TRBD2 (6 bases). V was clipped by 1 base and J by 8 bases, with 15 bases between them. Per germline, CDR1 SGHDT and CDR2 YYEEEE. The CDR3 is 15 residues long. The CDR3, as DNA: TGTGCCAGCAGCTTGAGTAGCTTGGGAGGAGGGGAGCTGTTTTTT. Protein: CASSLSSLGGGELFF. Looking up the rest from reference TRBV5-6 and TRBJ2-2 gives the full variable domain: DAGVTQSPTHLIKTRGQQVTLRCSPKSGHDTVSWYQQALGQGPQFIFQYYEEEERQRGNFPDRFSGHQFPNYSSELNVNALLLGDSALYLCASSLSSLGGGELFFGEGSRLTVL.